Presented here are 5 T cell receptor beta chains from one specimen sequenced in a study of blood T cell repertoires in COVID-19. Assay used: immunoSEQ multiplex PCR; TCRdb lists only in-frame clones, some missing. The sample records around 300,000 clones, roughly 90% being singletons. Sequenced input: peripheral blood. The receptors originated from a man younger than 30 with active or convalescent COVID-19.

This rearrangement joins TRBV5-6 to TRBJ1-2; 8 bases map to TRBD1. The germline V gene has CDR1 SGHDT and CDR2 YYEEEE. The V segment lost 5 bases and the J segment 3 bases; nucleotides outside the gene matches: 6. The CDR3 totals 14 residues. In DNA form, the CDR3 reads TGTGCCAGCAGTCCCGGGGGACAGGACTATGGCTACACCTTC. This gives the protein CASSPGGQDYGYTF.

V and J are TRBV28 and TRBJ2-1; TRBD1 aligns across 9 bases. V was clipped by 6 bases and J by 6 bases; unmatched bases: 12. CDR1 is MDHEN, CDR2 SYDVKM, per germline. The CDR3 has 16 amino acids. CDR3 sequence (DNA): TGTGCCAGCAGCCATGGACAGGGGACGGGGCGCAATGAGCAGTTCTTC. Its translation is CASSHGQGTGRNEQFF.

The rearrangement joins TRBV7-8 to TRBJ2-3; 8 nucleotides align to TRBD2. The V gene end was trimmed by 3 bases and the J gene end by 1 base; junction bases not matched to a gene: 9. The CDR3 consists of 17 residues. Germline V gene lookup returns CDR1 SGHVS and CDR2 FQNEAQ. In DNA, the CDR3 is TGTGCCAGCAGCTTGTCTTGGGGGCGGGGGGGCACAGATACGCAGTATTTT. Its protein is CASSLSWGRGGTDTQYF.

The rearrangement uses TRBV5-4 and TRBJ2-5, with D possibly matching TRBD1 (6 bases). The CDR3 length is 15 residues. V was pared by 5 bases and J by 0 bases, with 14 bases between. Per the germline V gene, CDR1 is SGHNT and CDR2 is YYREEE (reference sequence). CDR3 nucleotide sequence: TGTGCCAGCAGGTCATGGGGGCTGTACCAAGAGACCCAGTACTTC. It codes for CASRSWGLYQETQYF.

The rearrangement uses TRBV6-5 and TRBJ1-3; D call uncertain. V lost 6 bases, J lost 2 bases, and 11 bases lay in between. Germline V gives CDR1 MNHEY, CDR2 SVGAGI. There are 14 residues in the CDR3. Here the CDR3 DNA reads TGTGCCAGCAGGAACATGATAACTGGAAACACCATATATTTT. This encodes CASRNMITGNTIYF.